This TCR beta chain comes out of a study of neurological immune-mediated disorders. Study-level results: The greatest TCR clonal expansion appeared in HTLV-1-associated myelopathy and the smallest, falling below healthy controls, in multiple sclerosis. None of the CDR3 amino acid sequences in expanded clones turned up in more than one subject, which points to private repertoires in all groups.

Looked up from germline, CDR1 is ENHRY and CDR2 is SYGVKD. V shed 10 bases and J 2 bases; nucleotides not matched to a gene: 14. This CDR3 has 15 amino acids. This clonotype was recorded many times. No antigen is known for it. The cDNA was produced through 5'RACE with 10-nucleotide random UMIs. TCRdb redid the calling of the 5' RACE reads with MiXCR, one entry per CDR3 protein. The sample lists around 40,000 distinct CDR3 sequences; approximately 7.2% were seen once. Source material: CD4+ T cells from blood. The chain combines TRBV10-3 with TRBJ2-7; 7 bases are a match to TRBD2. This receptor was obtained from a man aged 45-65 years in good health. This CDR3 is CANAPSSGRTYEQYF. CDR3 DNA sequence: TGTGCCAACGCCCCCTCTAGCGGAAGAACCTACGAGCAGTACTTC.